This TCR beta chain was captured in a study of T cells expressing NK-cell markers. Whole-study context: Cells sorted as CD3+CD56+NKG2C+, CD3+CD56+NKG2C- and CD3+CD56-NKG2C+ T cells supplied the TCR beta repertoires.

TCRdb reprocessed the 5' RACE reads and reports one entry per CDR3 protein, with no DNA. This listing includes under 200,000 distinct CDR3 sequences. CDR3 size: 14 residues. Per the germline V gene, CDR1 is SGHKS and CDR2 is YYEKEE (reference sequence). The chain has TRBV5-5 and TRBJ2-7; TCRdb returns TRBD2, unconfirmable since there is no DNA. The sample was blood T cells: a sorted CD56 or NKG2C T cell subset, CD4+ or CD8+ T cells, or bulk PBMC T cells (not recorded which). The sequence derives from a woman aged 18 to 75 in good health. CDR3 in amino acids: CASSLALVYYEQYF.